This T cell receptor beta chain was captured in a study of blood T cell repertoires in COVID-19. In the study overall: Sources were T cells, B-cell-depleted T cells, or PBMCs; the material itself was cDNA or gDNA.

V was shortened by 2 bases and J by 0 bases, with 10 bases between the two germline ends. The CDR3 covers 15 residues. CDR1 is KGHSH, CDR2 LQKENI, per germline. Original processing methods: The assay estimated nucleated cells by amplifying reference gene primers. TCRdb's copy holds only in-frame clones and misses some; the assay was immunoSEQ multiplex PCR. The V and J calls and the clone size are those of that table, but D and trimming were determined from the DNA. The sample lists some 290,000 clones, about nine tenths occurring once. The receptor's source is a woman aged 25 to 45 with COVID-19, enrolled during active disease. Sequenced input: peripheral blood. The chain joins TRBV18 to TRBJ1-1; D is unresolved. CDR3 coding DNA: TGTGCCAGCTCACCAAGCCGACAAATGAACACTGAAGCTTTCTTT. As protein: CASSPSRQMNTEAFF.